The entry below describes one T cell receptor (beta chain). The specificity of this receptor is unknown. No clone much larger than this one lies a single base away; base qualities are absent. The record originates from a study of cytomegalovirus exposure and HLA in healthy donors (dated by TCRdb to about 2017). Notes on the research overall: An earlier analysis of some 620 of the donors reported 276 Gb of sequence data and 117 million unique TCR beta sequences obtained from around 180 million T cells. An earlier analysis of 500 to 750 of the donors applied high-throughput TCR beta sequencing to assess whether each TCR beta V gene segment acted as functional or pseudogenic. To predict cytomegalovirus infection status, the study brought together high-throughput TCR immunosequencing, statistical association of individual TCRs with disease status, and machine learning. Every repertoire in the discovery cohort had been generated on one and the same sequencing platform. Using immunosequencing, the study profiled T cell repertoires from approximately 700 subjects and related those repertoires to cytomegalovirus serostatus. Among about 370 genotyped donors of the cohort, an average of about 220,000 unique TCR beta nucleotide sequences was sequenced per donor, of which about 19% were non-productive. Both class I and class II loci were covered by HLA typing, at four-digit resolution. A later analysis re-examined previously published TCR beta repertoires from around 670 donors and added high-resolution HLA genotyping to investigate patterns of TCR occurrence. Along with the approximately 700-subject first cohort, a separate validation cohort of roughly 110 different subjects was used. Rather than using new phenotypic data, the later analysis identified candidate immune exposures from TCR beta sequences and from how often those sequences occurred across donors. Donor age, sex, ethnicity and CMV serostatus were collected together with the repertoire data. Of the 300 to 450 genotyped donors, 65% to 90% fell in the genetic ancestry cluster associated with self-reported Caucasian donors. The number of donors typed differed by locus, with about 629-630 for A, B, C, DRB1 and DQB1, around 500 for DQA1, 600 to 610 for DPA1, and some 470 for DPB1. A later genetic analysis used genome-wide SNP genotypes for about three fifths of the 666 donors, treating that subset as a discovery cohort. The aim of the study was to test whether cataloging public T cell receptors could identify signatures of past pathogen exposure. Four to six DR-DQ haplotypes were handled as single units for association and clustering, since linkage in the cohort was strong. Approximately 300 gigabases of sequencing data and approximately 92 million unique TCR sequences made up an early release that covered under 750 HLA-typed donors.

Relative to germline, V is 10 bases shorter and J is 3 bases shorter, with 19 bases between their ends. Taken from the germline V gene, the CDR1 and CDR2 loops are MNHGY and SVAAGI. From its cysteine to its phenylalanine, the CDR3 spans 15 amino acids. Here the CDR3 DNA is all that survives: 45 bases in frame from base 1. Receptor amplification or capture employed the immunoSEQ multiplex PCR assay. The multiplex PCR relied on a mix of 60 forward primers for TCR Vbeta segments and 13 reverse primers for TCR Jbeta segments. Amplification of the CDR3 region of rearranged TCR beta genes was performed with a multiplex PCR assay on genomic DNA. On the Illumina HiSeq System, the amplified TCR beta libraries were sequenced as 87-base-pair reads. Turning to the authors' computational methods: Across the 500 to 850 repertoires, a later analysis counted 80 million or so unique TCR beta chains, about 10 million of which were shared by at least two donors. Raw reads were error-corrected and collapsed into unique sequences by a nearest-neighbor algorithm in which closely related sequences were merged to remove PCR and sequencing errors. V, D and J gene segments were assigned by aligning CDR3 sequences to IMGT reference sequences. For a sequence to be retained, a match of at least six nucleotides to both a V gene segment and a J gene segment was required. Rearrangements were called productive when the CDR3 lacked stop codons and stayed in frame with V and J; all others were non-productive. Following IMGT convention, CDR3 was defined as the stretch from the second conserved V-encoded cysteine up to the conserved J-encoded phenylalanine. Sequences without an unambiguous match to a single V gene segment were excluded from the earlier analysis of 500 to 700 of the donors. In an earlier analysis of 450 to 750 of the donors, a V segment was called functional when productive rearrangements were above 56.7%, and segregating when the standard deviation between donors exceeded 5%. A statistical classification framework was developed to diagnose cytomegalovirus status using the catalog of TCR beta chain sequences. A later analysis assigned V and J genes by comparing TCR nucleotide sequences with IMGT/GENE-DB human TR gene sequences. Using the TCRdist pipeline, a later analysis assigned CDR3 sequences along with most-parsimonious VDJ recombination scenarios. In a later analysis, each TCR beta chain was defined by its CDR3 amino acid sequence together with its V-gene family, and reads lacking a unique V-gene family were excluded. A later analysis removed several hundred highly shared, low-generation-probability nucleotide sequences to deal with suspected cross-contamination and a sequencing artifact. For each public chain, a later analysis derived a clonal expansion index from normalized ranks of inferred template counts within each repertoire. Generation probabilities in a later analysis came from a VDJ recombination model fitted to out-of-frame rearrangements, and those results were checked against IGoR. In a later analysis, TCR-TCR, TCR-HLA and TCR-CMV co-occurrence was scored with hypergeometric tests, and a repertoire-size bias correction was applied to TCR pairs. False discovery rates were estimated in a later analysis by permuting HLA or CMV assignments 20 times. In a later analysis, co-occurring TCRs were grouped using DBSCAN, and TCRdist sequence similarity was added for clustering within HLA-allele-positive subsets. Co-occurrence clustering excluded repertoires with fewer than 30,000 or more than 120,000 public chains, plus five with anomalous nucleotide sharing. TCRdb provides this immuneACCESS table in a form limited to in-frame rearrangements. Some clones are lacking; in checked studies, under half of them reflect an unresolved V gene, and why the rest are absent is not known. The V and J calls and the clone size are those of that table, but D and trimming were determined from the DNA. The sample includes 85,000 to 100,000 clones, with around 74% observed a single time. Less than 9% of the sample is held by the ten biggest clonotypes.

On the study overall, not on this receptor specifically: According to a later genetic analysis, donors in an Asian-associated ancestry cluster had fewer N-insertions in productive TCRs than the approximately 630-donor mean. It was suggested by the authors that the approach could potentially be generalized to other disease states and immunological phenotypes. A group of highly shared sequence variants was considered likely to be a technical artifact of the sequencing pipeline. A later analysis found that HLA-associated TCR beta chains were more clonally expanded and had lower generation probabilities than equally common non-associated chains. Several of the top co-occurrence clusters appeared to be linked to parvovirus B19, influenza, CMV and Epstein-Barr virus, according to a later analysis. An earlier analysis of roughly 570 of the donors showed that most TCR beta V segments appeared in productive rearrangements either about 87% or about 30% of the time, which broadly matched IMGT annotations. A later analysis associated about 17,000 TCR beta sequences with specific HLA alleles at a false discovery rate of 0.05. Roughly uniform sequencing depth across donors was assumed in presence/absence analyses, although this assumption may not hold. According to a later analysis, most CMV-associated TCR beta chains appeared to be HLA-restricted, and the HLA associations seemed to be driven largely by CMV exposure. In a later analysis, the rate of TCR association differed among HLA loci, with DRB1 alleles having the most associated TCRs and HLA-C alleles having the fewest. A further reported finding was that TCR beta sequences accurately predicted the HLA-A and HLA-B alleles for most subjects in the first cohort. When HLA alleles, especially DR and DQ, strongly co-occurred, attributing TCR associations to individual alleles was difficult. Most TCR sequences were seen in very few donors, while some public TCRs were found in many individuals. A later genetic analysis associated a missense DCLRE1C variant with V-gene and J-gene trimming of TCR beta chains, and an independent cohort replicated the association. The cohort was sequenced for TCR beta chains only, and without alpha or paired-chain data the features that could be detected were limited. The only immune exposure information available for the cohort was CMV serostatus. A total of 150 or so TCR beta chains were listed by the study as associated with cytomegalovirus. In both the original and validation cohorts, the classifier was reported to diagnose cytomegalovirus status with high specificity and sensitivity. Some IMGT-functional V segments, including TRBV6-2 and TRBV6-3, could not be distinguished by the 87-base-pair reads and were therefore excluded. Approximately 18 rarely observed V segments, including chromosome 9 orphons, were excluded from the earlier analysis of about 600 of the donors because counts were too low. HLA typing was unavailable for some donors at each locus, so association tests used only the typed subset. Correlated functional status among segregating V segments might reflect linkage disequilibrium, but an unknown experimental factor could not be ruled out. A few of the identified cytomegalovirus-associated TCR beta chains were confirmed in vitro to be specific for cytomegalovirus antigens.

The cohort consisted of fewer than 700 healthy bone marrow donors. Cohort members were all nominally healthy when sampled, although unrecorded immune exposures were likely present. The donor was CMV seropositive and was included in the group of 270 or so seropositive cohort members. A peripheral blood sample was collected from each donor, and TCR beta sequencing was performed on peripheral blood mononuclear cells. The Qiagen DNeasy Blood Extraction Kit was used to extract genomic DNA from the blood cell samples. The chain uses TRBV6-9 and TRBJ2-4; possibly the D gene is TRBD2, per 7 matching bases. Sequenced sample: PBMCs. The sequence came from a man aged 35 to 55 in good health and CMV-seropositive. The CDR3 region: CATWGGLVDKNIQYF. In nucleotide form, the sequence is TGTGCCACGTGGGGGGGGCTAGTAGACAAAAACATTCAGTACTTC.